The clone carrying this TCR beta chain was found many times. No antigen is known for it. V was pared by 1 base and J by 0 bases, with 11 bases between. The CDR3 contains 15 residues. Looked up from germline, CDR1 is SGHKS and CDR2 is YYEKEE (reference sequence). TCRbeta library construction was performed incorporating unique molecular identifiers. TCRdb analysed the PCR reads with MiXCR anew, one entry per CDR3 protein. The sample has about 240,000 distinct CDR3 sequences; over 20% are singletons. This sample stems from a study of T-cell reconstitution after alpha-beta-depleted transplantation in children. Study outcomes and limitations: The study reportedly traced alpha-beta T cells about two months after transplant to several hundred expanded graft clones. Surviving thymic progenitors and recipient T cells were the source of high TCRbeta diversity at day 60 in some patients. A year had passed since transplant, and T-cell counts and diversity by then came mostly from newly produced T cells.

The starting material was PBMCs, obtained before TCRalphabeta/CD19-depleted stem cell transplant. This chain connects TRBV5-5 to TRBJ2-7, with a weak D call TRBD2 (5 bases). The source of this sequence is a girl under 10 years old with Fanconi anemia, due to receive a stem cell transplant. The CDR3 bases are TGTGCCAGCAGCTTGTCGGGAACCAGCTCCTACGAGCAGTACTTC. This codes for CASSLSGTSSYEQYF.